The 14 T cell receptor beta chains presented below share a single source sample, sequenced in a study of response to subunit inactivated influenza vaccine. TCRdb fed the RT-PCR reads into MiXCR, producing one record per CDR3 protein. The data hold 490,000 or so distinct CDR3 sequences, with 7.5% to 8.5% observed a single time. The sequencing used PBMCs from blood, collected less than 30 months after vaccination. The receptors come from a man in his fifties or sixties who received an inactivated influenza vaccine.

Points on this clonotype: A much larger clone lies a single base off, so this may be a read error. This chain's CDR3 is CASSLGDRLGELFF. DNA for the CDR3: TGTGCCAGCAGCCTCGGCGACAGGCTGGGGGAGCTGTTTTTT. The genes are TRBV5-4 and TRBJ2-2; weak D call: TRBD1 (6 bases). Trimming stripped 4 bases from V and 8 bases from J, with 15 bases between. The CDR3 extends over 14 amino acids. Germline V gene lookup returns CDR1 SGHNT and CDR2 YYREEE (reference sequence).

This clonotype was counted ten times or more. The chain links TRBV7-2 to TRBJ2-7; D unclear. The CDR3 sequence is 13 residues long. The V and J ends lost 5 bases and 0 bases respectively, with 8 bases between them. CDR1 and CDR2 from the germline V gene are SGHTA and FQGNSA. The CDR3 nucleotides are TGTGCCAGCAGCGCGAACCCCTCCTACGAGCAGTACTTC. This encodes CASSANPSYEQYF.

The chain has TRBV7-2 and TRBJ2-5; a weak D match, TRBD1 (5 bases). V lost 2 bases and J lost 0, with 10 bases in between. There are 15 residues in the CDR3. Germline V gene lookup returns CDR1 SGHTA and CDR2 FQGNSA. In DNA, the CDR3 is TGTGCCAGCAGCTTACAGGGAAGGTACCAAGAGACCCAGTACTTC. It translates to CASSLQGRYQETQYF.

Comment on this clonotype: Lacking the conserved final phenylalanine or tryptophan, this CDR3 likely reflects a read error. The V call is TRBV20-1, the J call TRBJ2-1, with 13 bases matching TRBD2. Trimming removed 6 bases from V and 7 bases from J; junction bases left unmatched: 6. CDR1 DFQATT and CDR2 SNEGSKA come from the germline V gene (reference sequence). The CDR3 covers 14 residues. CDR3 loop: CSAVPGLAGNEQFL. CDR3 DNA: TGCAGTGCGGTTCCGGGACTAGCGGGGAATGAGCAGTTCTTG.

The chain's CDR3 is CASSIGSPSSTDTQYF. The CDR3 nucleotides are TGTGCCAGTAGTATCGGTAGCCCGTCTAGCACAGATACGCAGTATTTT. V is TRBV19 and J is TRBJ2-3; no definite D call. Trimming pared 3 bases from V and 0 bases from J, leaving 13 bases between. Per the germline V gene, CDR1 is LNHDA and CDR2 is SQIVND (reference sequence). The CDR3 loop spans 16 amino acids. Complete variable domain (other parts from reference TRBV19 and TRBJ2-3): DGGITQSPKYLFRKEGQNVTLSCEQNLNHDAMYWYRQDPGQGLRLIYYSQIVNDFQKGDIAEGYSVSREKKESFPLTVTSAQKNPTAFYLCASSIGSPSSTDTQYFGPGTRLTVL.

J is TRBJ2-5 and V is TRBV4-3; TRBD2 aligns across 14 bases. CDR1 LGHNA and CDR2 YSLEER come from the germline V gene. The CDR3 spans 17 residues. V lost 1 base and J lost 1; bases outside the gene matches: 2. The CDR3 loop is CASSQGLAGGIQETQYF. As DNA, the CDR3 is TGCGCCAGCAGCCAAGGACTAGCGGGGGGGATCCAAGAGACCCAGTACTTC.

This clonotype occurred a few times. This chain joins TRBV6-6 and TRBJ2-5, with 9 bases lining up with TRBD1. This CDR3 contains 13 residues. CDR1 is MNHNY and CDR2 is SVGAGI in the germline V gene (reference sequence). Trimming at V came to 5 bases and at J to 6 bases, leaving 4 bases not matched to a gene. CDR3: CASSTGGEKTQYF. Written as DNA, the CDR3 is TGTGCCAGCAGTACAGGGGGCGAAAAGACCCAGTACTTC.

The rearrangement joins TRBV12-3 or TRBV12-4 to TRBJ1-3, with D uncertain. The V end was cut by 6 bases, the J end by 8 bases, with 8 bases between. The CDR3 is 11 residues long. As DNA, the CDR3 is TGTGCCAGCAGCCCCGGACACACCATATATTTT. This gives the protein CASSPGHTIYF.

This clonotype has a count of ten or more. This chain uses TRBV10-3 with TRBJ1-3; D unresolved. The germline V gene has CDR1 ENHRY and CDR2 SYGVKD. CDR3 length: 14 amino acids. Trimming removed 6 bases at V and 0 bases at J, with 9 bases between. CDR3 bases: TGTGCCATCAGCCTTACGTACTCTGGAAACACCATATATTTT. Protein sequence: CAISLTYSGNTIYF.

V gene TRBV6-1 combines with J gene TRBJ2-3; D unresolved. Between the trimmed V and J ends, which lost 2 bases and 5 bases, there was a span of 11 bases. Germline CDR1 MNHNS, CDR2 SASEGT. The CDR3 is 14 amino acids. The CDR3: CASSEPGKRDTQYF. The DNA of the CDR3 is TGTGCCAGCAGTGAACCCGGAAAGCGAGATACGCAGTATTTT.

This clonotype has just a few counts. The junction departs from the called germline gene at one end, perhaps through a read error. The chain recombines TRBV7-7 with TRBJ2-5; D unclear. The CDR3 is 14 residues long. Germline V gene lookup returns CDR1 SSHAT and CDR2 FNYEAQ (reference sequence). The CDR3 nucleotides are TGTGCTAGCAGCTTAGGTGGCCGAGAGGAGACCCAGTACTTC. Translating it yields CASSLGGREETQYF.

CDR3 in DNA: TGCGCCAGCAGTGTCAGCGAGGGCAGGGAAGTCGAGACCCAGTACTTC. Amino acids: CASSVSEGREVETQYF. The chain recombines TRBV10-2 with TRBJ2-5, with D perhaps being TRBD1 or TRBD2 (5 bases each). V lost 4 bases, J lost 5 bases, and 20 bases lay in between. Germline V CDR1 and CDR2: WSHSY, SAAADI. The CDR3 runs to 16 residues.

The sample holds many counts of this clonotype. This chain connects TRBV10-3 to TRBJ1-1, with a possible D match to TRBD1 (6 bases). Germline CDR1 reads ENHRY; CDR2 reads SYGVKD. CDR3 length: 14 residues. V shed 6 bases and J shed 1 base, with 12 bases lying between them. CDR3 sequence: CAIREKTGNTEAFF. CDR3 nucleotides: TGTGCCATCAGGGAAAAGACAGGGAACACTGAAGCTTTCTTT.

This clonotype was seen at least ten times. The chain carries TRBV5-1 and TRBJ1-3; 7 bases are a match to TRBD1. After removal of 4 bases from V and 0 bases from J, the junction contained 13 bases not matched to a gene. Germline loops: CDR1 SGHRS, CDR2 YFSETQ. There are 18 residues in the CDR3. CDR3 coding DNA: TGCGCCAGCAGCCTCGGACAGGTGGGATTGTTCTCTGGAAACACCATATATTTT. Protein: CASSLGQVGLFSGNTIYF.